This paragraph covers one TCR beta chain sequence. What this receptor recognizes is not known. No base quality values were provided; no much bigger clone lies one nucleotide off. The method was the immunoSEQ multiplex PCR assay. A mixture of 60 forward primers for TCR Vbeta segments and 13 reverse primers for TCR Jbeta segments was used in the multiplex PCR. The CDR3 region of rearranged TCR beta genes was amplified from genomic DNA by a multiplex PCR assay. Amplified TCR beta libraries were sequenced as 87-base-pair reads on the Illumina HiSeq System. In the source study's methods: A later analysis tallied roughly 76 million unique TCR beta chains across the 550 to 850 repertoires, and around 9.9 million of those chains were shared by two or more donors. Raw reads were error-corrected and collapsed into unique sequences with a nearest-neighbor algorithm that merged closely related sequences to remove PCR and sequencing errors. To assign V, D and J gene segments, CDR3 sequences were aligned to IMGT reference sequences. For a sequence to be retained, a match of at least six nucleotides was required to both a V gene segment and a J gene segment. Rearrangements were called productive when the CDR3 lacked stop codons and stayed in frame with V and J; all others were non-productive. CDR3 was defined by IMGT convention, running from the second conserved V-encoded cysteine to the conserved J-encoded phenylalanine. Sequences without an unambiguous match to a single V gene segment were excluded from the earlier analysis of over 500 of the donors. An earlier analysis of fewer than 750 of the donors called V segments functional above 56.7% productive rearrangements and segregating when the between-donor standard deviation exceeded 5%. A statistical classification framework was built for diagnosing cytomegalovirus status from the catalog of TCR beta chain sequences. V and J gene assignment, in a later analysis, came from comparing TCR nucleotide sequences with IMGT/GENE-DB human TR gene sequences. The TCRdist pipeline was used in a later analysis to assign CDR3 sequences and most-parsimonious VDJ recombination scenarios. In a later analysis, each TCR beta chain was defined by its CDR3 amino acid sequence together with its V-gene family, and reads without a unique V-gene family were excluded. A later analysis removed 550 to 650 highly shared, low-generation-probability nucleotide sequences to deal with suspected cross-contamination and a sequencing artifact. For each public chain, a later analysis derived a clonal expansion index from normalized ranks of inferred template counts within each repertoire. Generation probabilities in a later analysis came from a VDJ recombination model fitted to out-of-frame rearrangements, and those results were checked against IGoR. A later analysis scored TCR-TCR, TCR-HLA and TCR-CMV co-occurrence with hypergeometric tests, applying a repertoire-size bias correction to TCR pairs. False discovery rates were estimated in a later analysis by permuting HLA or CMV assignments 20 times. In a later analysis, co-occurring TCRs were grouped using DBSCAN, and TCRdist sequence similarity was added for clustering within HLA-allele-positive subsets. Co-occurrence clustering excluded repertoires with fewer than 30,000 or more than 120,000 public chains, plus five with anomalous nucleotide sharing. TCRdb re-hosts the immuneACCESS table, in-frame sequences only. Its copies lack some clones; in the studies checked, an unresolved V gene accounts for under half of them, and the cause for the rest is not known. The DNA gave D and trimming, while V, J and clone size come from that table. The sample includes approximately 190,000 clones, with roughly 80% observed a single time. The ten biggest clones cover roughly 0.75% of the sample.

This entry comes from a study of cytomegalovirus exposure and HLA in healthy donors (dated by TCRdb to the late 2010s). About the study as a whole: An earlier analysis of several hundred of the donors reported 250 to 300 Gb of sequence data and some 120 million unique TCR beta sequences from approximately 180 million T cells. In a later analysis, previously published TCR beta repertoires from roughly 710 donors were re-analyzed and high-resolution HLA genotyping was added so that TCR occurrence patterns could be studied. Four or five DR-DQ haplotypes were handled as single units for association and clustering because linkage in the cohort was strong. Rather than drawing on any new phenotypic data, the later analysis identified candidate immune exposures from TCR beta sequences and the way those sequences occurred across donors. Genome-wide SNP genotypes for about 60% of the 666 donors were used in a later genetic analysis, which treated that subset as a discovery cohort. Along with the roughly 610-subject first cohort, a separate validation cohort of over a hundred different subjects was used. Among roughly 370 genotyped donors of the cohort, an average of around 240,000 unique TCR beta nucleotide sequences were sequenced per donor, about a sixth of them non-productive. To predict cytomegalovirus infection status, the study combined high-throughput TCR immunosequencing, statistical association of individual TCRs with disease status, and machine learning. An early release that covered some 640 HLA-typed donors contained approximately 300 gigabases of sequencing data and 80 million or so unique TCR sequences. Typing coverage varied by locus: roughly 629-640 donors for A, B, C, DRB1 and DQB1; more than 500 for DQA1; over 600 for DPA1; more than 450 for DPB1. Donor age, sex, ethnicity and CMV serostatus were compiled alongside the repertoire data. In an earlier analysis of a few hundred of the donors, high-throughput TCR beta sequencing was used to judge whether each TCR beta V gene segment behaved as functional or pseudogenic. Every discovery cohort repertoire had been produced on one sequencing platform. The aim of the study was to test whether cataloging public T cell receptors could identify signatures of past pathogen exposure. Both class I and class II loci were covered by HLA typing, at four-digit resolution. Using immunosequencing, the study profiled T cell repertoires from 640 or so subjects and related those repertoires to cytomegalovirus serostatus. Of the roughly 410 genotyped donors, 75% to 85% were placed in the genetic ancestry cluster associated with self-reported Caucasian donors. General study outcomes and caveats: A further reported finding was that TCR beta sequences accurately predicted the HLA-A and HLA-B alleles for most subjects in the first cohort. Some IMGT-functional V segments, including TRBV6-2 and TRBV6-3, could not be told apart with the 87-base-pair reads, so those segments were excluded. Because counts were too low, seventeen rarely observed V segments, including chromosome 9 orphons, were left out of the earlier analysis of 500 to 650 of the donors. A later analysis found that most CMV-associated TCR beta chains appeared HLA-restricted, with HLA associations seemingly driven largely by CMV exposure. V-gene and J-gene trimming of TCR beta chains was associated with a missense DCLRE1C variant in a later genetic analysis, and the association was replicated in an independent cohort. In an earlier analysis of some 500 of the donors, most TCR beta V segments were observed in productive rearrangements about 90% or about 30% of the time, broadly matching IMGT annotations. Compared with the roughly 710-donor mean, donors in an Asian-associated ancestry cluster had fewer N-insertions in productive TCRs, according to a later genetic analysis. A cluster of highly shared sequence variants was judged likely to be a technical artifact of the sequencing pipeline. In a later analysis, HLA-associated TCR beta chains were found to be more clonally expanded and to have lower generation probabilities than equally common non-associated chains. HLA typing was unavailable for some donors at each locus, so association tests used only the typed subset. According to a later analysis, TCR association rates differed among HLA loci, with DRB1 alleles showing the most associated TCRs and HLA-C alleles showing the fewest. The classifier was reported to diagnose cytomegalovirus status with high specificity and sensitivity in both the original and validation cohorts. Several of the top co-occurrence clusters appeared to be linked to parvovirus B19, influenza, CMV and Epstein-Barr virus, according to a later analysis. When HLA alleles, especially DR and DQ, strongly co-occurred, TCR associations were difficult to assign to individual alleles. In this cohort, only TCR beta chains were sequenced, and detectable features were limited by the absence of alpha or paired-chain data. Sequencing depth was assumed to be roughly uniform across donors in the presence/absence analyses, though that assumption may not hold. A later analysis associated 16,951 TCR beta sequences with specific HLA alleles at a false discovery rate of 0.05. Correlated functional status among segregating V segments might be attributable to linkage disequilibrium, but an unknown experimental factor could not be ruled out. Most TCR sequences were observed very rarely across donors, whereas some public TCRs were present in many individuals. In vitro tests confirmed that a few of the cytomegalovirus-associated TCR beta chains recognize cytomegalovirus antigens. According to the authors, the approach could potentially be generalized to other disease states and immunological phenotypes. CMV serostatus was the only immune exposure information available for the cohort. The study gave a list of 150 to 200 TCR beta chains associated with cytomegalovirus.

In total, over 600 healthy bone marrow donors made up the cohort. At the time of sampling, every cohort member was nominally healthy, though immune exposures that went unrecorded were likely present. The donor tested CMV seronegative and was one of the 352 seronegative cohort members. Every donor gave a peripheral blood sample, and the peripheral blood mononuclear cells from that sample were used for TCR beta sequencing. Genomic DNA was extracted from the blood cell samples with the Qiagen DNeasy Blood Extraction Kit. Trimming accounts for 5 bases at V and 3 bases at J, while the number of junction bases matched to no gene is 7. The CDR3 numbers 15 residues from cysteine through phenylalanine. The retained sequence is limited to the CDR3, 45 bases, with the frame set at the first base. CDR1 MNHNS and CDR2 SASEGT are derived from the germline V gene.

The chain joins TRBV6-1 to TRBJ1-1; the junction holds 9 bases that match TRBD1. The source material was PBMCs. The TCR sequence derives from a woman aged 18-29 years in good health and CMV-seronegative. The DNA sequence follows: TGTGCCAGCAGTTTAACGACAGGGGGGGACACTGAAGCTTTCTTT. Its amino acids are CASSLTTGGDTEAFF.